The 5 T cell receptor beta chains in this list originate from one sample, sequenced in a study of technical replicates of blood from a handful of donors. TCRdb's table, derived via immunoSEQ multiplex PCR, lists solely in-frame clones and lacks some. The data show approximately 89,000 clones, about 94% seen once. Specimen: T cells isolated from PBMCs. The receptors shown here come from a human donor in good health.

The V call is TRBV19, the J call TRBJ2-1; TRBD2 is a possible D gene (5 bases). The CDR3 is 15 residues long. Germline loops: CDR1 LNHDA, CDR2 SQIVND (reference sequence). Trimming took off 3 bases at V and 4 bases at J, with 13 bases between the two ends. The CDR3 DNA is TGTGCCAGTAGTATGGCACTAGGTAATTACAATGAGCAGTTCTTC. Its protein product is CASSMALGNYNEQFF.

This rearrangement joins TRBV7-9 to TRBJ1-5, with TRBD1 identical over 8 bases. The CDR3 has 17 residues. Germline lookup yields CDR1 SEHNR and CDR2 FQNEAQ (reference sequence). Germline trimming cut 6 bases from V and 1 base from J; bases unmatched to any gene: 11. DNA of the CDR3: TGTGCCAGCAGTCGCTTCCGAGACAGGGGAAGCAATCAGCCCCAGCATTTT. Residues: CASSRFRDRGSNQPQHF.

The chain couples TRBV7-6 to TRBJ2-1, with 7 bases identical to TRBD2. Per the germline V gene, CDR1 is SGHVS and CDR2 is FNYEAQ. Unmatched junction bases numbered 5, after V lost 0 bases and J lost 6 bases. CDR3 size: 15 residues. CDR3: CASSLAGTTSNEQFF. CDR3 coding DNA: TGTGCCAGCAGCTTAGCCGGGACTACCTCCAATGAGCAGTTCTTC.

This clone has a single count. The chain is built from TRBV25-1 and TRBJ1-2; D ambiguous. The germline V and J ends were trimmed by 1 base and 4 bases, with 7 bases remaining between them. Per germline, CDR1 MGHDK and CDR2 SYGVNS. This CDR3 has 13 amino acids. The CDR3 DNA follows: TGTGCCAGCAGTGAATTAGGCGGCTATGGCTACACCTTC. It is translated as CASSELGGYGYTF.

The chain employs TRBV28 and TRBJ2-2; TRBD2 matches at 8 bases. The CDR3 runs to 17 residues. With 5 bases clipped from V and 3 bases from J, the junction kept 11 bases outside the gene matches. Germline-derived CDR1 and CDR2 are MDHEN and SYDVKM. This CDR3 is CASSLVERESDTGELFF. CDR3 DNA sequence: TGTGCCAGCAGTCTTGTCGAGCGGGAGTCGGACACCGGGGAGCTGTTTTTT.